This TCR beta chain was profiled in a study of identical twins. This clonotype was counted many times. Its antigen remains unknown. Findings and limits, study-wide: Compared with models, monozygotic twins showed more out-of-frame TCR alpha sharing. Among out-of-frame alpha sequences shared by twins, low generation probability occurred in excess. In drawing conclusions, the study used cross-sectional statistical analysis and did not follow the same donors.

It was template switching that added a universal primer site, and there were unique molecular identifiers on the cDNA. A single record per CDR3 protein comes from TCRdb applying MiXCR to the 5' RACE reads. The sample shows about 240,000 distinct CDR3 sequences, about an eighth of them seen only once. These data were also filed under a second study, of yellow fever vaccine responses in identical twins.

This TCR derives from a woman aged 18-29 years in good health. The sample taken for sequencing was memory (CD45RO+) T cells sorted from blood.

The CDR3 is CASSPADSSNSYTF. The CDR3 DNA sequence: TGTGCCAGCTCACCGGCGGACAGCTCCAATAGCTACACCTTC. The chain is built from TRBV18 and TRBJ1-2; tentative D call: TRBD1 (6 bases). The V end lost 3 bases, the J end lost 9 bases, and 17 bases lay between the germline ends. The CDR3 has 14 residues. The V gene's germline CDR1 is KGHSH and CDR2 LQKENI. The full variable domain, rest sourced from reference TRBV18 and TRBJ1-2, is NAGVMQNPRHLVRRRGQEARLRCSPMKGHSHVYWYRQLPEEGLKFMVYLQKENIIDESGMPKERFSAEFPKEGPSILRIQQVVRGDSAAYFCASSPADSSNSYTFGSGTRLTVV.